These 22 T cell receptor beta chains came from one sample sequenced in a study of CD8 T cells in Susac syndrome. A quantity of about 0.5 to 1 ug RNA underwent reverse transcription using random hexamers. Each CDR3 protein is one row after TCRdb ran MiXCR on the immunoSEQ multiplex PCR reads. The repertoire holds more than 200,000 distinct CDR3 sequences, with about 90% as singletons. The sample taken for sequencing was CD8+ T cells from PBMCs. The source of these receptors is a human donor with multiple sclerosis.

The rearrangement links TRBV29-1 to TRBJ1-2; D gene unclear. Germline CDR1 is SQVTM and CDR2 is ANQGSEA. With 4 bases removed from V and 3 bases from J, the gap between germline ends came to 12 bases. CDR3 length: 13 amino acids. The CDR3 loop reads CSVVGGLDYGYTF. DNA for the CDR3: TGCAGCGTTGTGGGCGGCCTGGACTATGGCTACACCTTC.

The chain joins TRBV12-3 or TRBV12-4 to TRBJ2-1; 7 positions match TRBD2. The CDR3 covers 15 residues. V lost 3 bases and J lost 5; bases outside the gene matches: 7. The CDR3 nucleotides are TGTGCCAGCAGTTTCGTGGGAGGGCCTAACAATGAGCAGTTCTTC. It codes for CASSFVGGPNNEQFF.

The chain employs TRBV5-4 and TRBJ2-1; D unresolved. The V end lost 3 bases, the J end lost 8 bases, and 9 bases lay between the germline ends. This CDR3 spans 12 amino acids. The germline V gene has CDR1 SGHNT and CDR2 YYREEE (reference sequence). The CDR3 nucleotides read TGTGCCAGCAGCTCACCGGAAGATGAGCAGTTCTTC. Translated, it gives CASSSPEDEQFF.

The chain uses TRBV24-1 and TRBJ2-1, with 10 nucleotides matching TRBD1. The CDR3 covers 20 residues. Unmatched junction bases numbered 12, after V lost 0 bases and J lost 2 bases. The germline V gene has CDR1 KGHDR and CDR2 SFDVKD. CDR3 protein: CATSDLHGTGVSGTYNEQFF. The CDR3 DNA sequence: TGTGCCACCAGTGATTTGCATGGGACAGGGGTCTCGGGGACCTACAATGAGCAGTTCTTC.

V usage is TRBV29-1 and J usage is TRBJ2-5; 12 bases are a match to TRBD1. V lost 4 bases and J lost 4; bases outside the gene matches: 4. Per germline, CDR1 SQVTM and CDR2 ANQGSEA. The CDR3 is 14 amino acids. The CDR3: CSVVGQGALETQYF. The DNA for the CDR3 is TGCAGCGTTGTGGGACAGGGGGCCCTAGAGACCCAGTACTTC.

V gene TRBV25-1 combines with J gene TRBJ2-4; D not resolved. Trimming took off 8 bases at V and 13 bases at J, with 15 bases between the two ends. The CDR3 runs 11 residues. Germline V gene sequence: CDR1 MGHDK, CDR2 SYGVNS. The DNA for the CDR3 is TGTGCCAGCGCCTCCCTTGCTCCACAGTACTTC. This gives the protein CASASLAPQYF.

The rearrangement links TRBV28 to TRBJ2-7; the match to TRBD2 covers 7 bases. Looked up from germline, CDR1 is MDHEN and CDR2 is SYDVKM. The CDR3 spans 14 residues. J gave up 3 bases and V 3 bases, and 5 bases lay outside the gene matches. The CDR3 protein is CASSFPRGGYEQYF. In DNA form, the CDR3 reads TGTGCCAGCAGTTTCCCCCGCGGGGGCTACGAGCAGTACTTC.

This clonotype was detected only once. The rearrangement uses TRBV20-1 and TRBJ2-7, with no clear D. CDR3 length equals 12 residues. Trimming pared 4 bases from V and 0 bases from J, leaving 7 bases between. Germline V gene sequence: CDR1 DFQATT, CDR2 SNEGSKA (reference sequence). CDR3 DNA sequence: TGCAGTGCTAAGGAGAGCTCCTACGAGCAGTACTTC. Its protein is CSAKESSYEQYF.

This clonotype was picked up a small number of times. CDR3 in amino acids: CASSPRYSGANVLTF. In DNA form, the CDR3 reads TGTGCCAGCAGCCCCCGGTACTCTGGGGCCAACGTCCTGACTTTC. The V and J genes are TRBV7-9 and TRBJ2-6; D call uncertain. Deletions cut 5 bases from V and 0 bases from J, with 8 bases between. The germline CDR1 and CDR2 sequences are SEHNR and FQNEAQ (reference sequence). The CDR3 sequence is 15 residues long.

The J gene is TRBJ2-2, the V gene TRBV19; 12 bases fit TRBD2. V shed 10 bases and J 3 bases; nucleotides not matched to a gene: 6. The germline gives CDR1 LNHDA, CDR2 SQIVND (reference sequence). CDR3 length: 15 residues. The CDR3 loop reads CATQLAGGHTGELFF. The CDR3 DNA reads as TGTGCCACACAACTAGCGGGAGGCCACACCGGGGAGCTGTTTTTT. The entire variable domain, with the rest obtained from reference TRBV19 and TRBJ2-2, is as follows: DGGITQSPKYLFRKEGQNVTLSCEQNLNHDAMYWYRQDPGQGLRLIYYSQIVNDFQKGDIAEGYSVSREKKESFPLTVTSAQKNPTAFYLCATQLAGGHTGELFFGEGSRLTVL.

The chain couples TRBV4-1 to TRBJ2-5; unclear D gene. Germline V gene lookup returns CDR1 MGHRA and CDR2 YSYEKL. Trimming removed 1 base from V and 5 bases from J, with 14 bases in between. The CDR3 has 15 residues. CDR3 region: CASSQVPGAGETQYF. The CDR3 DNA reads TGCGCCAGCAGCCAAGTCCCGGGCGCCGGGGAGACCCAGTACTTC.

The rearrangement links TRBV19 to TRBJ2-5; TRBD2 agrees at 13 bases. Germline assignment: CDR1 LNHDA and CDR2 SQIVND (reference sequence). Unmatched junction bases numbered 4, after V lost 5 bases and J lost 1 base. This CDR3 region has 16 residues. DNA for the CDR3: TGTGCCAGTAGTGTGACTAGCGGGGGGACCCAAGAGACCCAGTACTTC. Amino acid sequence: CASSVTSGGTQETQYF.

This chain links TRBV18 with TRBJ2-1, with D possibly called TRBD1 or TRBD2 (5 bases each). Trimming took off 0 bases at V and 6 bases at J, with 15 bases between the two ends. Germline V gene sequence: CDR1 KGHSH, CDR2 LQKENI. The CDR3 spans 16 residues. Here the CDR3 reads CASSPPRGRSSNEQFF. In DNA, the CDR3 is TGTGCCAGCTCACCACCGAGGGGTCGGTCCAGCAATGAGCAGTTCTTC.

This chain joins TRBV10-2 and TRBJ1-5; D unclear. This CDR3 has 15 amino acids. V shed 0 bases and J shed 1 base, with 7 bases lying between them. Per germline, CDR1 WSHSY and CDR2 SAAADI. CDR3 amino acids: CASSESAGSNQPQHF. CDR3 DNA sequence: TGCGCCAGCAGTGAGTCTGCCGGGAGCAATCAGCCCCAGCATTTT.

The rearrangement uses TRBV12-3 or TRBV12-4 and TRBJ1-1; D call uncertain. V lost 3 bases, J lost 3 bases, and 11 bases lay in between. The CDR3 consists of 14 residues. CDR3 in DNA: TGTGCCAGCAGTTTGCTTCGGGAGGACACTGAAGCTTTCTTT. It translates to CASSLLREDTEAFF.

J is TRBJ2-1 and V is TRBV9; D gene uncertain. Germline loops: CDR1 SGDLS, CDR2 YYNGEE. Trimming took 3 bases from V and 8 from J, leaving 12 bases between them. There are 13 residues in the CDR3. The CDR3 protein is CASSGVGDDEQFF. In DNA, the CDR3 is TGTGCCAGCAGCGGGGTCGGAGACGATGAGCAGTTCTTC.

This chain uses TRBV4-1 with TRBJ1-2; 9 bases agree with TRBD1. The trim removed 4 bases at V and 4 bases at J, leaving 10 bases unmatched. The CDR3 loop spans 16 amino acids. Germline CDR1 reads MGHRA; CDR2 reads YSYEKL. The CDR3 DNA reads TGCGCCAGCAGCCTAAAACAGGGGGCAGGCGGCTATGGCTACACCTTC. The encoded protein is CASSLKQGAGGYGYTF.

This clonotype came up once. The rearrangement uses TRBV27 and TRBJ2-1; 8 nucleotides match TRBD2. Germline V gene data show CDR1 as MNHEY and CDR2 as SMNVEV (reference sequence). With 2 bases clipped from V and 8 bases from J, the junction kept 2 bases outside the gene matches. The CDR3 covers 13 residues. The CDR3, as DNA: TGTGCCAGCAGTTTAAGACTAGCGTATGAGCAGTTCTTC. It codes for CASSLRLAYEQFF.

The CDR3 sequence: CASSVSPGSGVGVSDTQYF. As DNA, the CDR3 is TGTGCCAGCAGCGTATCCCCCGGTAGCGGGGTGGGGGTGTCGGATACGCAGTATTTT. The chain joins TRBV9 to TRBJ2-3, with 8 bases identical to TRBD2. The germline gives CDR1 SGDLS, CDR2 YYNGEE. Germline trimming cut 1 base from V and 6 bases from J; bases unmatched to any gene: 19. The CDR3 sequence is 19 residues long.

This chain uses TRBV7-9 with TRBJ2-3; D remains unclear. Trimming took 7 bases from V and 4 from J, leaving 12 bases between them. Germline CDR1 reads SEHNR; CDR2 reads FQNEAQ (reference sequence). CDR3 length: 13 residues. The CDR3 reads CASTHTGADTQYF. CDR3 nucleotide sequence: TGTGCCAGCACCCATACCGGAGCAGATACGCAGTATTTT.

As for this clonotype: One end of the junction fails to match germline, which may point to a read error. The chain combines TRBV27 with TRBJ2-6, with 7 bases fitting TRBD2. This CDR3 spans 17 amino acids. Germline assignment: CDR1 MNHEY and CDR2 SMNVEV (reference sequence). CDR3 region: CASRGGVHSYGSNVLTF. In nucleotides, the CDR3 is TGTGCCAGCAGGGGGGGGGTACACTCGTATGGGTCCAACGTCCTGACTTTC.

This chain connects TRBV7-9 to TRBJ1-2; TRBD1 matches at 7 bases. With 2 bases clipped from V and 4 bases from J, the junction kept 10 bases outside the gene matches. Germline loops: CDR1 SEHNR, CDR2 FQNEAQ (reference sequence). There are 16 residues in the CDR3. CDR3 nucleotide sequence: TGTGCCAGCAGCTTATTGGGTACAGGGGTTGGCTATGGCTACACCTTC. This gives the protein CASSLLGTGVGYGYTF.